A single sample gave rise to the 16 T cell receptor beta chains below, sequenced in a study of blood T cell repertoires in COVID-19. The method was immunoSEQ multiplex PCR; TCRdb's version includes in-frame clones alone and lacks a portion of them. The sample carries about 280,000 clones, about 85% recorded once. Source material: PBMCs or T cells enriched from blood (not recorded which). The receptors shown here come from a woman aged 50 to 60 who had recovered from COVID-19.

The chain uses TRBV5-4 and TRBJ1-5, with 9 bases lining up with TRBD1. The V segment lost 4 bases and the J segment 0 bases; nucleotides outside the gene matches: 14. The germline V gene has CDR1 SGHNT and CDR2 YYREEE (reference sequence). This CDR3 spans 19 amino acids. The CDR3 sequence: CASSPLDRGELYSNQPQHF. Here the CDR3 DNA reads TGTGCCAGCAGCCCCTTAGACAGGGGGGAACTTTATAGCAATCAGCCCCAGCATTTT.

This clone was counted a few times. The rearrangement uses TRBV5-1 and TRBJ1-6; 11 nucleotides line up with TRBD1. Unmatched junction bases numbered 4, after V lost 3 bases and J lost 8 bases. CDR1 and CDR2 (germline): SGHRS, YFSETQ. CDR3 length: 15 residues. DNA for the CDR3: TGCGCCAGCAGCTCAGGACAGGGGGCGGATTCACCCCTCCACTTT. Amino acids: CASSSGQGADSPLHF. The full variable domain, with the rest looked up from reference TRBV5-1 and TRBJ1-6, is KAGVTQTPRYLIKTRGQQVTLSCSPISGHRSVSWYQQTPGQGLQFLFEYFSETQRNKGNFPGRFSGRQFSNSRSEMNVSTLELGDSALYLCASSSGQGADSPLHFGNGTRLTVT.

As regards this clone: A read error may account for a junction end that differs from germline. This chain joins TRBV4-1 and TRBJ2-3; no clear D gene. CDR1 MGHRA and CDR2 YSYEKL come from the germline V gene. The CDR3 is 13 amino acids. For the CDR3, the DNA is TGCGCCAGTAGCCAAGTGGCCACAGATACGCAGTATTTT. It specifies CASSQVATDTQYF.

The chain employs TRBV6-6 and TRBJ1-1; no reliable D call. Germline-derived CDR1 and CDR2 are MNHNY and SVGAGI (reference sequence). Trimming removed 8 bases from V and 0 bases from J, with 10 bases in between. The CDR3 length is 13 residues. The CDR3 coding sequence is TGTGCCAGCGAACGTGCAGTGAACACTGAAGCTTTCTTT. It yields the protein CASERAVNTEAFF.

Note on this clone: At one of its ends the junction is not consistent with the germline gene, which may arise from a read error. V usage is TRBV5-1 and J usage is TRBJ1-1; 7 bases match TRBD1. The CDR3 totals 15 residues. From germline, CDR1 is SGHRS and CDR2 YFSETQ. The CDR3 sequence is CASRLVTGEDTEAFF. In DNA form, the CDR3 reads TGCGCCAGCAGGTTGGTAACAGGGGAGGACACTGAAGCTTTCTTT. The variable domain in full, completed from reference TRBV5-1 and TRBJ1-1, reads KAGVTQTPRYLIKTRGQQVTLSCSPISGHRSVSWYQQTPGQGLQFLFEYFSETQRNKGNFPGRFSGRQFSNSRSEMNVSTLELGDSALYLCASRLVTGEDTEAFFGQGTRLTVV.

The J gene is TRBJ1-2, the V gene TRBV11-3; D may be TRBD1 (6 bases). CDR1 SGHNT and CDR2 YENEEA come from the germline V gene. V shed 2 bases and J shed 8 bases, with 12 bases lying between them. The CDR3 has 13 residues. CDR3: CASSLTGGYGYTF. The CDR3 nucleotides read TGTGCCAGCAGCTTAACGGGGGGCTACGGCTACACCTTC.

The V gene is TRBV11-3, the J gene TRBJ2-1; D is ambiguous. CDR3 length: 15 residues. V was clipped by 5 bases and J by 5 bases, with 16 bases between them. Germline CDR1 reads SGHNT; CDR2 reads YENEEA. DNA for the CDR3: TGTGCCAGCAGCCGCCCCCCCCCTCCAGACAATGAGCAGTTCTTC. Its translation: CASSRPPPPDNEQFF.

V is TRBV6-5 and J is TRBJ2-5; TRBD2 aligns across 9 bases. J gave up 5 bases and V 6 bases, and 10 bases lay outside the gene matches. Germline V CDR1 and CDR2: MNHEY, SVGAGI. CDR3 size: 15 residues. The CDR3 sequence: CASSDRLAGRETQYF. CDR3 nucleotide sequence: TGTGCCAGCAGCGACAGGCTAGCGGGACGGGAGACCCAGTACTTC.

Here the CDR3 DNA reads TGTGCCAGCAGCTTAAAATCCCTCGAAGCTTTCTTT. Its translation: CASSLKSLEAFF. The rearrangement uses TRBV11-2 and TRBJ1-1; no clear D. CDR1 is SGHAT, CDR2 FQNNGV, per germline. This CDR3 is 12 amino acids long. Between the trimmed V and J ends, which lost 2 bases and 8 bases, there was a span of 9 bases. The whole variable domain, remainder taken from reference TRBV11-2 and TRBJ1-1, is EAGVAQSPRYKIIEKRQSVAFWCNPISGHATLYWYQQILGQGPKLLIQFQNNGVVDDSQLPKDRFSAERLKGVDSTLKIQPAKLEDSAVYLCASSLKSLEAFFGQGTRLTVV.

The CDR3 region has the DNA TGTGCCAGCAGCCCAAAGGAGGACAGGGGAGTTCGGGGCTACACCTTC. This translates into CASSPKEDRGVRGYTF. The J gene is TRBJ1-2, the V gene TRBV5-6; 9 nucleotides align to TRBD1. The junction had 15 bases not matched to a gene; V was cut back by 4 bases and J by 8 bases. CDR1 is SGHDT, CDR2 YYEEEE, per germline. The CDR3 has 16 amino acids. The variable domain in full, with the rest retrieved from reference TRBV5-6 and TRBJ1-2, is DAGVTQSPTHLIKTRGQQVTLRCSPKSGHDTVSWYQQALGQGPQFIFQYYEEEERQRGNFPDRFSGHQFPNYSSELNVNALLLGDSALYLCASSPKEDRGVRGYTFGSGTRLTVV.

The chain couples TRBV7-9 to TRBJ2-7; 7 positions match TRBD2. Trimming removed 1 base from V and 4 bases from J; junction bases left unmatched: 10. Germline loops: CDR1 SEHNR, CDR2 FQNEAQ (reference sequence). CDR3 length equals 16 residues. The CDR3 loop is CASSLVSRGSRYEQYF. In DNA form, the CDR3 reads TGTGCCAGCAGCTTAGTCTCTCGCGGGAGTAGGTACGAGCAGTACTTC.

V is TRBV10-3 and J is TRBJ1-5, with 9 bases fitting TRBD1. This CDR3 is built from 16 residues. Germline V gives CDR1 ENHRY, CDR2 SYGVKD. J gave up 1 base and V 3 bases, and 4 bases lay outside the gene matches. CDR3 nucleotides: TGTGCCATCAGTGATCGGGGACAGGGAAGCAATCAGCCCCAGCATTTT. Translation gives CAISDRGQGSNQPQHF.

This sequence joins TRBV7-8 and TRBJ1-2; TRBD1 might be the D (6 bases). This CDR3 region has 14 residues. The V end was cut by 0 bases, the J end by 4 bases, with 9 bases between. The V gene's germline CDR1 is SGHVS and CDR2 FQNEAQ. The CDR3 region is CASSLAGQPYGYTF. DNA of the CDR3: TGTGCCAGCAGCTTAGCAGGACAGCCCTATGGCTACACCTTC.

The gene calls are TRBV3-1 (or the pseudogene TRBV3-2) and TRBJ1-6; TRBD1 is a possible D gene (5 bases). This CDR3 is 16 amino acids long. Trimming shortened V by 4 bases and J by 7 bases, and 17 bases separated the two germline ends. The germline gives CDR1 LGHDT, CDR2 YNNKEL (reference sequence). DNA of the CDR3: TGTGCCAGCAGCCCCTTCCATGGGGCCGGGAATTCACCCCTCCACTTT. Translating it yields CASSPFHGAGNSPLHF.

The rearrangement links TRBV7-2 to TRBJ1-5; D may be TRBD1 (5 bases). This CDR3 region has 17 residues. V was clipped by 5 bases and J by 0 bases, with 17 bases between them. Germline V gene data show CDR1 as SGHTA and CDR2 as FQGNSA. CDR3 in amino acids: CASSPGLGLDSNQPQHF. The CDR3 region has the DNA TGTGCCAGCAGCCCCGGGTTGGGGCTCGATAGCAATCAGCCCCAGCATTTT.

A word on this clone: This specimen includes other DNA sequences encoding the same CDR3. The rearrangement joins TRBV9 to TRBJ1-5, with D perhaps TRBD1 (5 bases). The V and J ends lost 4 bases and 5 bases respectively, with 10 bases between them. This CDR3 spans 13 amino acids. In germline, CDR1 is SGDLS, CDR2 YYNGEE. The DNA for the CDR3 is TGTGCCAGCAGCCTGGGGGGGGATCAGCCCCAGCATTTT. Its translation is CASSLGGDQPQHF.